The clone carrying this T cell receptor (beta chain) has a single count. Per the original methods: For nucleated cells, counts were estimated from reference gene primer amplification. Sequencing used immunoSEQ multiplex PCR; TCRdb keeps in-frame clones, though not all of them. The DNA was the basis for D and trimming; V, J and clone size are from that table. The repertoire holds fewer than 350,000 clones, 85% to 95% seen once, with 2.8% in the top ten. The data originate from a study of blood T cell repertoires in COVID-19. On the study more broadly: Whether acute or convalescent, the COVID-19 samples came from the United States, Italy and Spain. The cDNA or gDNA used as material had been derived from T cells, B-cell-depleted T cells, or PBMCs.

Membership in each cohort depended on participant-reported clinical history. The receptor was isolated from a middle-aged man who had been exposed to COVID-19. Sequenced: PBMCs or T cells enriched from blood (not recorded which).

CDR3 sequence reads: CASSSPIGSGNTIYF. In DNA form, the CDR3 reads TGTGCCAGCAGCTCCCCCATCGGGTCTGGAAACACCATATATTTT. The chain is built from TRBV28 and TRBJ1-3; D unclear. Germline V gene sequence: CDR1 MDHEN, CDR2 SYDVKM. Trimming took off 6 bases at V and 1 base at J, with 13 bases between the two ends. CDR3 length: 15 residues. The full variable domain, rest sourced from reference TRBV28 and TRBJ1-3, is DVKVTQSSRYLVKRTGEKVFLECVQDMDHENMFWYRQDPGLGLRLIYFSYDVKMKEKGDIPEGYSVSREKKERFSLILESASTNQTSMYLCASSSPIGSGNTIYFGEGSWLTVV.